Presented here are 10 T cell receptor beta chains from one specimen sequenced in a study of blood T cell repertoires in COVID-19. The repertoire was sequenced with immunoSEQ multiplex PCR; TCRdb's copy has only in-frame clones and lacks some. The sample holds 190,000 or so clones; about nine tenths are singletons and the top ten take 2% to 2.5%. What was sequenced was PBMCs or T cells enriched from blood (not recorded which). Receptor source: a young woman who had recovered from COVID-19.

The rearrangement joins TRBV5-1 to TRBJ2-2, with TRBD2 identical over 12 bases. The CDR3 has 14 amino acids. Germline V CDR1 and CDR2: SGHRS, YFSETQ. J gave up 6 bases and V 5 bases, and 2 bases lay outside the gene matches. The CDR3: CASRRLAGAGELFF. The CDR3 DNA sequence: TGCGCCAGCAGGAGACTAGCGGGAGCCGGGGAGCTGTTTTTT.

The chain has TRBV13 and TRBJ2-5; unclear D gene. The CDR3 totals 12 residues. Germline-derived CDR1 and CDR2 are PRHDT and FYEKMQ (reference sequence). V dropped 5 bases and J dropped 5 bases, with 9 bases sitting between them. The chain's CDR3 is CASSHLRETQYF. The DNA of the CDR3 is TGTGCCAGCAGCCACCTTCGGGAGACCCAGTACTTC.

The CDR3 region is CASSLSGANVLTF. The CDR3 coding sequence is TGTGCCAGCAGCCTATCTGGGGCCAACGTCCTGACTTTC. V and J are TRBV14 and TRBJ2-6; D gene ambiguous. Germline V gene data show CDR1 as SGHDN and CDR2 as FVKESK. Deletions cut 4 bases from V and 1 base from J, with 2 bases between. The CDR3 consists of 13 residues.

CDR3 residues: CASSLSGAANYGYTF. CDR3 DNA: TGTGCCAGCAGCTTATCAGGGGCCGCTAACTATGGCTACACCTTC. J is TRBJ1-2 and V is TRBV7-2; perhaps TRBD1 as D (6 bases). The germline V gene has CDR1 SGHTA and CDR2 FQGNSA. V shed 2 bases and J shed 0 bases, with 10 bases lying between them. The CDR3 sequence is 15 residues long.

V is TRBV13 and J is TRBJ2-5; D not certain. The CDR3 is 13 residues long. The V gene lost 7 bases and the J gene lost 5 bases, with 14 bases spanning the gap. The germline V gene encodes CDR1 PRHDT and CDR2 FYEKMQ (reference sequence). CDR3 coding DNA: TGTGCCAGCATGTTAGGGCGCCGGGAGACCCAGTACTTC. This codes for CASMLGRRETQYF.

This CDR3 reads CAWRPAGLRGRGEQFF. In DNA form, the CDR3 reads TGTGCCTGGAGGCCAGCCGGGTTGAGGGGGAGGGGGGAGCAGTTCTTC. This chain connects TRBV30 to TRBJ2-1, with D tentatively TRBD2 (7 bases). The germline V and J ends were trimmed by 3 bases and 10 bases, with 25 bases remaining between them. The CDR3 loop spans 16 amino acids. CDR1 GTSNPN and CDR2 SVGIG come from the germline V gene (reference sequence).

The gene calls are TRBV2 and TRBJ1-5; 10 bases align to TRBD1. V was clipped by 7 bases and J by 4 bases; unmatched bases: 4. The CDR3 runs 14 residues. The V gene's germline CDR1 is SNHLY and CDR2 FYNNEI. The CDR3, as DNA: TGTGCCAGCAACCGGGACAGGGGTAATCAGCCCCAGCATTTT. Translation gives CASNRDRGNQPQHF.

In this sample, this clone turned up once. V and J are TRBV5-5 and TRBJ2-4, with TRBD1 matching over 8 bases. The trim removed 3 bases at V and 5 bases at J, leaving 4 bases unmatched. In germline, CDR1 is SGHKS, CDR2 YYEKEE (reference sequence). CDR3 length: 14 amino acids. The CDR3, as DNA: TGTGCCAGCAGCTCCGGACAGGGCCAAAACATTCAGTACTTC. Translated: CASSSGQGQNIQYF.

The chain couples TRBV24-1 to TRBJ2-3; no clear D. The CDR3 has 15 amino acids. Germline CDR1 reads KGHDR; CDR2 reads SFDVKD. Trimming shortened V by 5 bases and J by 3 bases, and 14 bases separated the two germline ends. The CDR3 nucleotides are TGTGCCACCAGTGTCCTCCTAGTCTTGACAGATACGCAGTATTTT. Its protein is CATSVLLVLTDTQYF.

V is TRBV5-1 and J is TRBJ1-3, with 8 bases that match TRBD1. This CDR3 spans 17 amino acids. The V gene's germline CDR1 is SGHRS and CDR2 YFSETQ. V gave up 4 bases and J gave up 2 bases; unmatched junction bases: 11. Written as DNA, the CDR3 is TGCGCCAGCAGCGCGGTCGGGGACAGGCGGGCTGGAAACACCATATATTTT. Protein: CASSAVGDRRAGNTIYF.